What follows is one TCR beta chain and its context. These data come from a study of control samples from healthy donors and cancer patients. The V gene's germline CDR1 is GTSNPN and CDR2 SVGIG (reference sequence). Trimming took off 1 base at V and 4 bases at J, with 7 bases between the two ends. The CDR3 covers 12 residues. Generated by immunoSEQ multiplex PCR, the TCRdb table keeps only in-frame clones and is missing some. The table has almost 85,000 clones, 84% seen once; the top ten hold 11%. The sample taken for sequencing was PBMCs. The chain has TRBV30 and TRBJ2-5; D ambiguous. The TCR sequence derives from a man in his sixties with head and neck cancer. The CDR3 DNA reads TGTGCCTGGAGTGCCTTGCGAGAGACCCAGTACTTC. It specifies CAWSALRETQYF.